These 26 T cell receptor beta chains were sequenced from one sample in a study of cytomegalovirus exposure and HLA in healthy donors. Assay used: immunoSEQ multiplex PCR; TCRdb lists only in-frame clones, some missing. The sample records tens of thousands of clones, roughly nine tenths being singletons. Sequencing used PBMCs. The receptors were sampled from a man aged 18 to 35 in good health and CMV-seronegative.

The gene calls are TRBV6-1 and TRBJ1-3, with 7 bases fitting TRBD1. Germline V gives CDR1 MNHNS, CDR2 SASEGT. The CDR3 has 15 residues. Trimming at V came to 4 bases and at J to 2 bases, leaving 5 bases not matched to a gene. CDR3 sequence (DNA): TGTGCCAGCAGTGTTTTGCAGGGGGCTGGAAACACCATATATTTT. Protein sequence: CASSVLQGAGNTIYF.

The chain links TRBV27 to TRBJ1-5; 9 positions match TRBD1. Germline CDR1 reads MNHEY; CDR2 reads SMNVEV (reference sequence). Trimming cost V 3 bases and J 7 bases; bases outside gene matches: 7. The CDR3 totals 15 residues. The CDR3 loop is CASSFGGQGRQPQHF. Written as DNA, the CDR3 is TGTGCCAGCAGTTTCGGAGGACAGGGGCGGCAGCCCCAGCATTTT.

This chain joins TRBV7-2 and TRBJ2-3; maybe TRBD2 (6 bases). V was clipped by 5 bases and J by 7 bases, with 19 bases between them. Looked up from germline, CDR1 is SGHTA and CDR2 is FQGNSA. This CDR3 has 15 residues. As DNA, the CDR3 is TGTGCCAGCAGCCCCGGGACTGCCTCCCTTTATACGCAGTATTTT. Encoded protein: CASSPGTASLYTQYF.

This chain joins TRBV6-6 and TRBJ2-1; 10 bases agree with TRBD2. This CDR3 region has 13 residues. V trimming: 11 bases; J trimming: 4 bases; junction bases outside the gene matches: 5. Germline CDR1 MNHNY, CDR2 SVGAGI (reference sequence). The DNA for the CDR3 is TGTGCCGCCGGGACTAGCGCTTACAATGAGCAGTTCTTC. Protein sequence: CAAGTSAYNEQFF.

The chain carries TRBV7-2 and TRBJ2-7, with unresolved D. Per germline, CDR1 SGHTA and CDR2 FQGNSA. This CDR3 comprises 12 residues. V dropped 6 bases and J dropped 7 bases, with 13 bases sitting between them. The CDR3 DNA reads as TGTGCCAGCAGTGGCCTGGCCGGGGAGCAGTACTTC. It yields the protein CASSGLAGEQYF. Full variable domain (rest looked up from reference TRBV7-2 and TRBJ2-7): GAGVSQSPSNKVTEKGKDVELRCDPISGHTALYWYRQSLGQGLEFLIYFQGNSAPDKSGLPSDRFSAERTGGSVSTLTIQRTQQEDSAVYLCASSGLAGEQYFGPGTRLTVT.

The CDR3 bases are TGTGCCAGCAGCGAAAAAGGACAGGGATTCTACGAGCAGTACTTC. Protein product: CASSEKGQGFYEQYF. The chain is built from TRBV6-1 and TRBJ2-7, with 8 nucleotides matching TRBD1. This CDR3 region has 15 residues. Germline V gives CDR1 MNHNS, CDR2 SASEGT. The V gene end was trimmed by 6 bases and the J gene end by 3 bases; junction bases not matched to a gene: 10.

This clone came up once. The CDR3, as DNA: TGTGCCAGCAGCAAATACGGACATAGAGCCGAACCCTACGAGCAGTACTTC. It specifies CASSKYGHRAEPYEQYF. V is TRBV11-2 and J is TRBJ2-7, with D possibly matching TRBD1 (5 bases). The germline V gene has CDR1 SGHAT and CDR2 FQNNGV. V dropped 5 bases and J dropped 2 bases, with 22 bases sitting between them. The CDR3 totals 17 residues.

The chain recombines TRBV4-1 with TRBJ2-7, with D maybe TRBD2 (5 bases). V dropped 0 bases and J dropped 2 bases, with 11 bases sitting between them. The CDR3 contains 15 residues. Germline CDR1 is MGHRA and CDR2 is YSYEKL. CDR3 DNA: TGCGCCAGCAGCCAAGACCAGGAGCGGCCCTACGAGCAGTACTTC. It encodes CASSQDQERPYEQYF.

The chain recombines TRBV5-4 with TRBJ2-7, with D possibly matching TRBD2 (6 bases). The V gene's germline CDR1 is SGHNT and CDR2 YYREEE (reference sequence). Trimming cost V 5 bases and J 3 bases, with 12 bases left between them. The CDR3 runs to 13 residues. The CDR3 bases are TGTGCCAGCAGTATCGAGCGGGTCTACGAGCAGTACTTC. Protein sequence: CASSIERVYEQYF.

The chain couples TRBV2 to TRBJ2-2, with TRBD2 as a possible D gene (5 bases). The CDR3 has 15 amino acids. V was shortened by 3 bases and J by 7 bases, with 15 bases between the two germline ends. CDR1 is SNHLY and CDR2 is FYNNEI in the germline V gene. CDR3 nucleotide sequence: TGTGCCAGCAGTGACCGCGGACGGGATGGCGGGGAGCTGTTTTTT. Translated, it gives CASSDRGRDGGELFF.

The sample holds one count of this clone. CDR3 in amino acids: CASSLRTGVGTGELFF. The CDR3 DNA sequence: TGCGCCAGCAGCTTGAGAACAGGGGTTGGCACCGGGGAGCTGTTTTTT. V usage is TRBV5-1 and J usage is TRBJ2-2, with 7 bases lining up with TRBD1. The CDR3 consists of 16 residues. The junction had 7 bases not matched to a gene; V was cut back by 1 base and J by 4 bases. Per germline, CDR1 SGHRS and CDR2 YFSETQ.

V is TRBV27 and J is TRBJ2-2; D call uncertain. CDR1 MNHEY and CDR2 SMNVEV come from the germline V gene (reference sequence). The germline V and J ends were trimmed by 2 bases and 4 bases, with 14 bases remaining between them. The CDR3 runs 16 residues. CDR3 nucleotides: TGTGCCAGCAGTTTAAATCCGCGTACGTTCACCGGGGAGCTGTTTTTT. Protein product: CASSLNPRTFTGELFF.

DNA of the CDR3: TGTGCCAGCAGTAACTTAGCGGGAGGCCCCTACAATGAGCAGTTCTTC. Translation: CASSNLAGGPYNEQFF. The gene calls are TRBV6-5 and TRBJ2-1; 10 positions agree with TRBD2. The junction had 6 bases not matched to a gene; V was cut back by 5 bases and J by 2 bases. The CDR3 runs to 16 residues. Germline assignment: CDR1 MNHEY and CDR2 SVGAGI.

V is TRBV5-6 and J is TRBJ1-3; D remains unclear. The CDR3 is 16 amino acids. Deletions cut 4 bases from V and 3 bases from J, with 17 bases between. Germline CDR1 reads SGHDT; CDR2 reads YYEEEE. The CDR3 loop reads CASSTPGRRGGNTIYF. In DNA, the CDR3 is TGTGCCAGCAGCACACCGGGTCGACGGGGTGGAAACACCATATATTTT.

This clone was counted between two and nine times. CDR3 nucleotides: TGTGCCAGCAGCGTAGTTGGCCTAAGGACAAAAATCAATGAGCAGTTCTTC. Translation: CASSVVGLRTKINEQFF. The J gene is TRBJ2-1, the V gene TRBV9, with D possibly TRBD1 on 5 matching bases. The CDR3 covers 17 residues. The V end was cut by 0 bases, the J end by 6 bases, with 19 bases between. Germline values: CDR1 SGDLS, CDR2 YYNGEE.

The chain carries TRBV7-3 and TRBJ2-4; no firm D call. Germline CDR1 and CDR2: SGHTA and FQGTGA. V lost 5 bases and J lost 2, with 10 bases in between. This CDR3 is 14 amino acids long. The CDR3 DNA follows: TGTGCCAGCAGCCCCGGCGGATCCAAAAACATTCAGTACTTC. Its translation is CASSPGGSKNIQYF.

The chain carries TRBV4-2 and TRBJ1-5, with 10 positions matching TRBD1. The germline V gene encodes CDR1 LGHNA and CDR2 YNFKEQ. The V and J ends lost 4 bases and 6 bases, in that order; junction bases with no gene match: 3. The CDR3 extends over 14 amino acids. The CDR3 is CASSPGQGVQPQHF. The CDR3 coding sequence is TGTGCCAGCAGCCCTGGACAGGGGGTTCAGCCCCAGCATTTT.

This chain uses TRBV9 with TRBJ2-7; a weak D match, TRBD1 (10 bases). The V end was cut by 2 bases, the J end by 5 bases, with 29 bases between. Per the germline V gene, CDR1 is SGDLS and CDR2 is YYNGEE. This CDR3 comprises 19 residues. The CDR3 sequence is CASSVAGQGLLAGDHEQYF. In DNA form, the CDR3 reads TGTGCCAGCAGCGTTGCGGGACAGGGGCTGTTAGCGGGAGACCACGAGCAGTACTTC.

This clone was seen only a few times. The chain is built from TRBV2 and TRBJ2-7, with 12 bases identical to TRBD2. In germline, CDR1 is SNHLY, CDR2 FYNNEI. Germline trimming cut 4 bases from V and 2 bases from J; bases unmatched to any gene: 0. This CDR3 is built from 14 residues. CDR3 in DNA: TGTGCCAGCAGTGGGACTAGCGGGACCTACGAGCAGTACTTC. This codes for CASSGTSGTYEQYF.

The chain couples TRBV6-6 to TRBJ2-7; 8 bases map to TRBD2. The CDR3 is 16 amino acids. V trimming: 0 bases; J trimming: 1 base; junction bases outside the gene matches: 5. The germline V gene encodes CDR1 MNHNY and CDR2 SVGAGI (reference sequence). CDR3 sequence: CASSYSRLAGSYEQYF. The CDR3 region has the DNA TGTGCCAGCAGTTACTCGCGGCTAGCGGGTTCCTACGAGCAGTACTTC.

The rearrangement uses TRBV6-1 and TRBJ2-1; a weak D match, TRBD2 (6 bases). This CDR3 is 15 amino acids long. CDR1 MNHNS and CDR2 SASEGT come from the germline V gene. V gave up 2 bases and J gave up 3 bases, with 11 bases separating them. CDR3 nucleotide sequence: TGTGCCAGCAGTGAACAGCGGGCGGGCTACAATGAGCAGTTCTTC. It specifies CASSEQRAGYNEQFF.

The rearrangement links TRBV9 to TRBJ2-7; 10 nucleotides align to TRBD2. The germline gives CDR1 SGDLS, CDR2 YYNGEE. This CDR3 contains 15 residues. V shed 5 bases and J 3 bases; nucleotides not matched to a gene: 8. Written as DNA, the CDR3 is TGTGCCAGCAGTGAGACGGGACTAGCGCACTACGAGCAGTACTTC. Residues: CASSETGLAHYEQYF.

This chain connects TRBV4-1 to TRBJ2-7, with D uncertain. CDR1 MGHRA and CDR2 YSYEKL come from the germline V gene. This CDR3 comprises 15 residues. The germline V and J ends were trimmed by 1 base and 2 bases, with 12 bases remaining between them. For the CDR3, the DNA is TGCGCCAGCAGCCAAGGGGCGACCGAAGCCTACGAGCAGTACTTC. Amino acids: CASSQGATEAYEQYF.

The chain uses TRBV5-8 and TRBJ1-1; TRBD1 aligns across 8 bases. CDR3 length equals 16 residues. The germline gives CDR1 SGHTS, CDR2 YDEGEE. V was clipped by 3 bases and J by 1 base; unmatched bases: 8. The CDR3 nucleotides are TGTGCCAGCAGCTACGGGACAGGCGATTGGAACACTGAAGCTTTCTTT. Translated: CASSYGTGDWNTEAFF.

The count of this clone is one. The CDR3 sequence: CASSLGTSRTDTQYF. CDR3 coding DNA: TGTGCCAGCAGCTTAGGGACTAGCCGCACAGATACGCAGTATTTT. The genes are TRBV7-8 and TRBJ2-3; 8 positions agree with TRBD2. Germline V CDR1 and CDR2: SGHVS, FQNEAQ. Germline trimming cut 1 base from V and 1 base from J; bases unmatched to any gene: 1. The length of the CDR3 is 15 residues.

V usage is TRBV20-1 and J usage is TRBJ2-1; D ambiguous. Germline V gene data show CDR1 as DFQATT and CDR2 as SNEGSKA (reference sequence). Trimming pared 0 bases from V and 7 bases from J, leaving 4 bases between. The CDR3 sequence is 11 residues long. Here the CDR3 DNA reads TGCAGTGCTAGAGACCATAATGAGCAGTTCTTC. This translates into CSARDHNEQFF.